This TCR beta chain is drawn from a study of T cell repertoires in aging, cancer and after chemotherapy. Study-level information: Over several months to years, re-sampled healthy donor repertoires clearly shared clones.

Trimming took off 4 bases at V and 6 bases at J, with 13 bases between the two ends. The CDR3 contains 13 residues. Germline-derived CDR1 and CDR2 are MNHEY and SVGAGI. Rearranged V-D-J TRB sequences were amplified with a mixed TRB-A/B primer pool. One entry per CDR3 protein results from TCRdb running MiXCR on the multiplex PCR reads. The data hold 8,100 or so distinct CDR3 sequences, with roughly a third observed a single time. This clonotype is medium-sized within its sample. The template was genomic DNA from peripheral blood, not RNA. What was sequenced was blood. The source is a human donor in good health. The V call is TRBV6-5, the J call TRBJ2-7; no firm D call. Written as DNA, the CDR3 is TGTGCCAGCAGTTCCCATCCGGATAGCGAGCAGTACTTC. It translates to CASSSHPDSEQYF.